The next 23 T cell receptor beta chains were all read from a single sample in a study of cytomegalovirus exposure and HLA in healthy donors. With 60 Vbeta and 13 Jbeta primers, the PCR was carried out. TCRdb keeps only in-frame clones here, not all; method: immunoSEQ multiplex PCR. The sample lists roughly 130,000 clones; around 81% were seen once. The sequencing sample was made of PBMCs. The receptor set was obtained from a man between 18 and 29 years old in good health and CMV-seronegative.

There are a few counts of this clone. The chain uses TRBV10-3 and TRBJ1-4; D may be TRBD1 (5 bases). The CDR3 covers 11 residues. CDR1 is ENHRY, CDR2 SYGVKD, per germline. Trimming shortened V by 10 bases and J by 8 bases, and 11 bases separated the two germline ends. The CDR3 is CASQGGEKLFF. CDR3 bases: TGTGCCAGCCAGGGTGGGGAAAAACTGTTTTTT.

This chain connects TRBV5-8 to TRBJ2-7; 8 nucleotides agree with TRBD2. Germline CDR1 and CDR2: SGHTS and YDEGEE. V was clipped by 7 bases and J by 7 bases; unmatched bases: 16. The CDR3 extends over 15 amino acids. The CDR3 is CASRKAGGPLWEQYF. In DNA form, the CDR3 reads TGTGCCAGCCGTAAGGCGGGGGGTCCCCTGTGGGAGCAGTACTTC.

J is TRBJ1-1 and V is TRBV13, with 7 bases identical to TRBD1. Germline V gene data show CDR1 as PRHDT and CDR2 as FYEKMQ (reference sequence). The ends lost 1 base at V and 5 bases at J; junction bases unmatched: 7. The CDR3 runs 15 residues. This CDR3 is CASSLERGGETEAFF. The CDR3 DNA reads as TGTGCCAGCAGCTTAGAACGAGGGGGCGAGACTGAAGCTTTCTTT.

The chain is built from TRBV18 and TRBJ2-1; D unclear. Between the trimmed V and J ends, which lost 0 bases and 9 bases, there was a span of 9 bases. CDR3 size: 13 residues. The germline gives CDR1 KGHSH, CDR2 LQKENI. The CDR3 region is CASSPPTECEQFF. CDR3 bases: TGTGCCAGCTCACCACCCACAGAGTGTGAGCAGTTCTTC.

The chain couples TRBV5-4 to TRBJ2-7, with D tentatively TRBD2 (6 bases). Germline V lookup: CDR1 SGHNT, CDR2 YYREEE (reference sequence). This CDR3 is built from 13 residues. With 3 bases removed from V and 6 bases from J, the gap between germline ends came to 13 bases. Written as DNA, the CDR3 is TGTGCCAGCAGCTCCCCCGGGGGTTTCGAGCAGTACTTC. Its protein is CASSSPGGFEQYF. Drawing the rest from reference TRBV5-4 and TRBJ2-7, the complete variable domain is ETGVTQSPTHLIKTRGQQVTLRCSSQSGHNTVSWYQQALGQGPQFIFQYYREEENGRGNFPPRFSGLQFPNYSSELNVNALELDDSALYLCASSSPGGFEQYFGPGTRLTVT.

This clone was counted only a few times. The J gene is TRBJ1-1, the V gene TRBV6-6; D may be TRBD1 (6 bases). V shed 6 bases and J shed 8 bases, with 7 bases lying between them. Germline V gene sequence: CDR1 MNHNY, CDR2 SVGAGI (reference sequence). The CDR3 totals 10 residues. CDR3 amino acids: CASRGTEAFF. The CDR3 region has the DNA TGTGCCAGCAGGGGGACAGAAGCTTTCTTT.

CDR3 nucleotides: TGTGCCAGCAGTTTAGAGGCTAGCGGGGCTCCTCGGTACGAGCAGTACTTC. Amino acid sequence: CASSLEASGAPRYEQYF. This chain connects TRBV28 to TRBJ2-7, with 9 bases lining up with TRBD2. V dropped 2 bases and J dropped 4; count of bases not matched to a gene: 12. This CDR3 comprises 17 residues. CDR1 and CDR2 from the germline V gene are MDHEN and SYDVKM.

V gene TRBV25-1 combines with J gene TRBJ1-1, with unresolved D. Germline V lookup: CDR1 MGHDK, CDR2 SYGVNS. The germline V and J ends were trimmed by 7 bases and 1 base, with 13 bases remaining between them. The CDR3 length is 14 residues. CDR3 protein: CASIGIRQNTEAFF. The CDR3 nucleotides read TGTGCCAGCATCGGAATTCGACAGAACACTGAAGCTTTCTTT.

The chain recombines TRBV4-1 with TRBJ1-4; D uncertain. The germline V gene has CDR1 MGHRA and CDR2 YSYEKL. Between the trimmed V and J ends, which lost 1 base and 0 bases, there was a span of 12 bases. CDR3 length equals 17 residues. CDR3 in DNA: TGCGCCAGCAGCCAAGTGGGGAGGGTGGCAACTAATGAAAAACTGTTTTTT. Its translation: CASSQVGRVATNEKLFF.

The chain recombines TRBV29-1 with TRBJ2-1, with 9 bases aligning to TRBD1. The CDR3 contains 15 residues. Germline V gene lookup returns CDR1 SQVTM and CDR2 ANQGSEA. V lost 8 bases and J lost 7; bases outside the gene matches: 15. The CDR3 coding sequence is TGCAGCTTCGAATCCCGGGACAGGGACCCTAATGAGCAGTTCTTC. It yields the protein CSFESRDRDPNEQFF.

The chain links TRBV4-2 to TRBJ2-1, with TRBD1 matching over 11 bases. Germline V gene lookup returns CDR1 LGHNA and CDR2 YNFKEQ. V lost 1 base to trimming and J lost 8 bases; unmatched junction nucleotides: 4. The CDR3 contains 15 residues. Here the CDR3 DNA reads TGTGCCAGCAGCCAAGGGACAGGGGGCGGCGATGAGCAGTTCTTC. Its translation is CASSQGTGGGDEQFF.

The CDR3 region has the DNA TGTGCCAGCAGCTTGTCTCTCTTCAATCAGCCCCAGCATTTT. It codes for CASSLSLFNQPQHF. The chain joins TRBV5-8 to TRBJ1-5, with D hard to call. The CDR3 consists of 14 residues. The V and J ends lost 1 base and 3 bases respectively, with 8 bases between them. CDR1 SGHTS and CDR2 YDEGEE come from the germline V gene.

This clone showed up just once. The chain links TRBV5-1 to TRBJ2-5, with D uncertain. Germline V gene lookup returns CDR1 SGHRS and CDR2 YFSETQ. V dropped 4 bases and J dropped 0 bases, with 10 bases sitting between them. This CDR3 spans 14 amino acids. Here the CDR3 reads CASSQSINQETQYF. CDR3 nucleotides: TGCGCCAGCAGCCAGTCGATTAACCAAGAGACCCAGTACTTC.

The chain carries TRBV7-3 and TRBJ1-1; D may be TRBD1 (5 bases). V lost 4 bases and J 1 base, leaving 10 bases between the germline ends. Germline V gives CDR1 SGHTA, CDR2 FQGTGA. The CDR3 loop spans 14 amino acids. CDR3 nucleotide sequence: TGTGCCAGCAGCTCCGGGGGTGGGAACACTGAAGCTTTCTTT. Its protein product is CASSSGGGNTEAFF.

The chain uses TRBV6-6 and TRBJ1-1, with a weak D call TRBD1 (6 bases). CDR3 size: 11 residues. Germline assignment: CDR1 MNHNY and CDR2 SVGAGI (reference sequence). Trimming cost V 8 bases and J 7 bases, with 11 bases left between them. CDR3 in DNA: TGTGCCAGCGGGGGCGGCAATGAAGCTTTCTTT. Protein product: CASGGGNEAFF.

This chain connects TRBV11-2 to TRBJ2-2; 8 bases are shared with TRBD2. Germline values: CDR1 SGHAT, CDR2 FQNNGV. With 6 bases clipped from V and 2 bases from J, the junction kept 8 bases outside the gene matches. The CDR3 is 16 amino acids. CDR3 sequence: CASRRAGGVNTGELFF. The CDR3 nucleotides are TGTGCCAGCAGGAGGGCGGGGGGCGTTAACACCGGGGAGCTGTTTTTT.

The genes are TRBV4-3 and TRBJ1-5; 7 bases are a match to TRBD1. J was trimmed by 7 bases and V by 3 bases; bases with no gene match: 9. The CDR3 totals 15 residues. Germline CDR1 is LGHNA and CDR2 is YSLEER. The CDR3 DNA reads as TGCGCCAGCAGCCAGGTCCGACAGGGCGGGCAGCCCCAGCATTTT. Residues: CASSQVRQGGQPQHF.

The chain links TRBV4-3 to TRBJ1-3; 8 nucleotides line up with TRBD1. The V and J ends lost 4 bases and 0 bases, in that order; junction bases with no gene match: 5. The germline V gene has CDR1 LGHNA and CDR2 YSLEER. The CDR3 totals 16 residues. CDR3 bases: TGCGCCAGCAGCCGGGGACAGGTTCTCTCTGGAAACACCATATATTTT. It yields the protein CASSRGQVLSGNTIYF.

The CDR3 DNA sequence: TGTGCCAGCAGCTTGGCCGACAGCCCGTGGGGTCTTAGCAATCAGCCCCAGCATTTT. This sequence encodes CASSLADSPWGLSNQPQHF. The chain has TRBV5-6 and TRBJ1-5, with a tentative D call TRBD1 (5 bases). Germline assignment: CDR1 SGHDT and CDR2 YYEEEE. The CDR3 is made up of 19 amino acids. Trimming shortened V by 0 bases and J by 0 bases, and 19 bases separated the two germline ends.

V and J are TRBV18 and TRBJ2-7; 7 positions agree with TRBD1. CDR3 length: 13 amino acids. Germline trimming cut 5 bases from V and 6 bases from J; bases unmatched to any gene: 7. Germline CDR1 and CDR2: KGHSH and LQKENI. CDR3 DNA: TGTGCCAGCTCAGCAAACAGGGGCCTCGAGCAGTACTTC. Amino acid sequence: CASSANRGLEQYF.

The J gene is TRBJ1-2, the V gene TRBV25-1; 7 positions agree with TRBD1. With V trimmed by 8 bases and J by 2 bases, 8 bases remained unmatched. CDR3 length: 14 amino acids. Germline V gene data show CDR1 as MGHDK and CDR2 as SYGVNS. CDR3 amino acids: CASAKWDSNYGYTF. CDR3 DNA sequence: TGTGCCAGCGCCAAATGGGACAGCAACTATGGCTACACCTTC.

V usage is TRBV6-5 and J usage is TRBJ1-1, with TRBD1 matching 9 bases. Germline V lookup: CDR1 MNHEY, CDR2 SVGAGI. The CDR3 consists of 16 residues. Trimming cost V 0 bases and J 4 bases; bases outside gene matches: 6. CDR3 in amino acids: CASSYSGQGRSTEAFF. The CDR3 DNA is TGTGCCAGCAGTTACTCGGGACAGGGCAGAAGCACTGAAGCTTTCTTT.

This clone was seen a few times. This chain links TRBV27 with TRBJ1-5; possible D gene TRBD1, 5 bases. V lost 0 bases, J lost 5 bases, and 5 bases lay in between. CDR3 length: 13 residues. In germline, CDR1 is MNHEY, CDR2 SMNVEV (reference sequence). The CDR3 coding sequence is TGTGCCAGCAGTTTATCCAGGGATCAGCCCCAGCATTTT. Protein: CASSLSRDQPQHF.